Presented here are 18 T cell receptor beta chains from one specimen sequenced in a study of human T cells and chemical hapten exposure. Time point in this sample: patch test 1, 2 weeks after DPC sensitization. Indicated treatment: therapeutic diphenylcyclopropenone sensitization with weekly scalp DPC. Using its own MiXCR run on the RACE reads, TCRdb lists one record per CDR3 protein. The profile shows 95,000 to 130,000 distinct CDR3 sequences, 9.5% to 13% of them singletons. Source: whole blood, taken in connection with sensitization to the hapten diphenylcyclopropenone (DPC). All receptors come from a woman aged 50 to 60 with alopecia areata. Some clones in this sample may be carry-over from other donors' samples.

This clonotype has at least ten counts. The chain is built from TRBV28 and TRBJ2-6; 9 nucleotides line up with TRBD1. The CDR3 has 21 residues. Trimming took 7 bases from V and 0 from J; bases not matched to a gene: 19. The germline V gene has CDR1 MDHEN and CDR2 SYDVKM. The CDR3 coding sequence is TGTGCCAGCACAGTTTATGTCGGGCCCGGACAGGGGCGCTCTGGGGCCAACGTCCTGACTTTC. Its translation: CASTVYVGPGQGRSGANVLTF.

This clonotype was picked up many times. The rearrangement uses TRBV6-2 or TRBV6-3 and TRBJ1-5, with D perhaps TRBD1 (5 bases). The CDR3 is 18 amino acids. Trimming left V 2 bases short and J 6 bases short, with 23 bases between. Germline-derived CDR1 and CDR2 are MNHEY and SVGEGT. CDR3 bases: TGTGCCAGCAGTTACCATAATATGGACAATCGGAGAGGTCAGCCCCAGCATTTT. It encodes CASSYHNMDNRRGQPQHF.

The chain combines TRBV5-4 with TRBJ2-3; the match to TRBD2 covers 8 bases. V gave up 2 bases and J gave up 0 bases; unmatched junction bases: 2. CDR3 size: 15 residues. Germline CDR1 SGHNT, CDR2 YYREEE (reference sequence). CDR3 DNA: TGTGCCAGCAGCTTTCGGGGGGGAAGCACAGATACGCAGTATTTT. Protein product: CASSFRGGSTDTQYF.

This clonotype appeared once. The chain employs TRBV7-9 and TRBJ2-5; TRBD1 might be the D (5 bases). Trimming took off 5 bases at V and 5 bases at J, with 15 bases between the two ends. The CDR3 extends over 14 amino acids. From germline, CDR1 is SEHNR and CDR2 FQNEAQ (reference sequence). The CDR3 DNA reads TGTGCCAGCAGCCATCACAGGCCTCAGGAGACCCAGTACTTC. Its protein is CASSHHRPQETQYF.

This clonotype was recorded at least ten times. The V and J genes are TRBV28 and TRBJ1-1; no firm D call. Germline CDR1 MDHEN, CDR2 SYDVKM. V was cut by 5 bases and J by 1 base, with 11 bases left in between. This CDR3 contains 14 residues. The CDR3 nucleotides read TGTGCCAGCAGTCCAAAAATGAAGAACACTGAAGCTTTCTTT. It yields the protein CASSPKMKNTEAFF.

CDR3 DNA sequence: TGCAGCCCTACGCGGGAGAATTCGAATACGCAGTATTTT. It is translated as CSPTRENSNTQYF. The chain links TRBV29-1 to TRBJ2-3; 7 bases are shared with TRBD2. Per germline, CDR1 SQVTM and CDR2 ANQGSEA. CDR3 length: 13 residues. Trimming took 8 bases from V and 7 from J; bases not matched to a gene: 12.

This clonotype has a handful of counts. In nucleotides, the CDR3 is TGTGCCATCAGTGAGTCCGGGACAGGTTCGAGTGAAGCTTTCTTT. This codes for CAISESGTGSSEAFF. The V call is TRBV10-3, the J call TRBJ1-1, with 8 positions matching TRBD1. The CDR3 spans 15 residues. V lost 0 bases and J lost 7; bases outside the gene matches: 7. The germline V gene encodes CDR1 ENHRY and CDR2 SYGVKD.

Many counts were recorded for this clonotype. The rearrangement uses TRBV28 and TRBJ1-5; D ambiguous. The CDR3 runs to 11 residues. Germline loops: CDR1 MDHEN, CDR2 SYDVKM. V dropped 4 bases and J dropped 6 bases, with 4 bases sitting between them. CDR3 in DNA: TGTGCCAGCAGTTCTATTCAGCCCCAGCATTTT. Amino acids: CASSSIQPQHF.

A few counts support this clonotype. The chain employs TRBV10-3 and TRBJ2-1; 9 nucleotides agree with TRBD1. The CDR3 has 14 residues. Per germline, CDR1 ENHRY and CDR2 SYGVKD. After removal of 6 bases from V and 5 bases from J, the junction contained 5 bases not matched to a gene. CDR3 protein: CAISDRGDHNEQFF. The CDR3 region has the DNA TGTGCCATCAGCGACAGGGGGGACCACAATGAGCAGTTCTTC.

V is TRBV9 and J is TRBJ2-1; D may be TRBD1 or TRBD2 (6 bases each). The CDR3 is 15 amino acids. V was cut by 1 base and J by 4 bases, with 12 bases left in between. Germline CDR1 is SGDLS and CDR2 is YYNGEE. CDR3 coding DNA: TGTGCCAGCAGCGTAACGTCGGGGGCTTACAATGAGCAGTTCTTC. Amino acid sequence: CASSVTSGAYNEQFF. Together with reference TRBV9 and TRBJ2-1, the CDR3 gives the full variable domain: DSGVTQTPKHLITATGQRVTLRCSPRSGDLSVYWYQQSLDQGLQFLIQYYNGEERAKGNILERFSAQQFPDLHSELNLSSLELGDSALYFCASSVTSGAYNEQFFGPGTRLTVL.

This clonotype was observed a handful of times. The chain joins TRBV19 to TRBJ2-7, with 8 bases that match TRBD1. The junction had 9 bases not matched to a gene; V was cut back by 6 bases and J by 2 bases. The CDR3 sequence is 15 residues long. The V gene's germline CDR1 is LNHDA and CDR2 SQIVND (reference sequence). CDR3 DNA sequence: TGTGCCAGTAGCTACACCGGACAGGGTGCCTACGAGCAGTACTTC. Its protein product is CASSYTGQGAYEQYF.

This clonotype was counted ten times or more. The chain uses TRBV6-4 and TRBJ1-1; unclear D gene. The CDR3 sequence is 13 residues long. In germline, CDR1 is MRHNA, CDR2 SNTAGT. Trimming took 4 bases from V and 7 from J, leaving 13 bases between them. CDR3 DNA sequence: TGTGCCAGCAGTGCCTCCTATTTCAGTGAAGCTTTCTTT. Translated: CASSASYFSEAFF.

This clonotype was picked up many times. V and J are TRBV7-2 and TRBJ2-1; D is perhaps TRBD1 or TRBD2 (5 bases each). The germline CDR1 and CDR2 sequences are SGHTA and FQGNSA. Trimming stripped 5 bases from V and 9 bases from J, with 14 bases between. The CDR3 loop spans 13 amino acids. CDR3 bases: TGTGCCAGCAGCACCAGGGAGTTTGGTGAGCAGTTCTTC. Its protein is CASSTREFGEQFF.

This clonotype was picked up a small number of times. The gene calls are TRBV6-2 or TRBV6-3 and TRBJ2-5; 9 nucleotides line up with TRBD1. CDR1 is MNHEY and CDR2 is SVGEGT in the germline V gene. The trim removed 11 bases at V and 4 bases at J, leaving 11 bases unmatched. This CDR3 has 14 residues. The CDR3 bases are TGTGCCGTATCGGGACAGGGACGAGGAGAGACCCAGTACTTC. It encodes CAVSGQGRGETQYF.

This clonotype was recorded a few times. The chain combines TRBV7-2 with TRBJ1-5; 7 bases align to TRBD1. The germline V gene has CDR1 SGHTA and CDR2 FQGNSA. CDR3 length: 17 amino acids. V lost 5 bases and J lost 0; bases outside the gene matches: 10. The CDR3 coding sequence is TGTGCCAGCAGCCCTACAGGGGTGTGGGGTAGCAATCAGCCCCAGCATTTT. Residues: CASSPTGVWGSNQPQHF.

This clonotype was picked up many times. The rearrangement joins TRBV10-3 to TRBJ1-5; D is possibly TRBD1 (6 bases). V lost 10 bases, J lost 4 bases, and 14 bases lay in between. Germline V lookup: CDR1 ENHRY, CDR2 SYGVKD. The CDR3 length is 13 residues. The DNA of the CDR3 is TGTGCCACCCGCCGGGACATAAATCAGCCCCAGCATTTT. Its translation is CATRRDINQPQHF.

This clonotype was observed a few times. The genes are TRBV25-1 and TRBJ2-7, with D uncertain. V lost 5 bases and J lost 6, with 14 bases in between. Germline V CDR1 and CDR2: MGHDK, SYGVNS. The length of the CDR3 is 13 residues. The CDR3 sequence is CASSNPWTGEQYF. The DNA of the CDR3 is TGTGCCAGCAGTAATCCCTGGACGGGCGAGCAGTACTTC.

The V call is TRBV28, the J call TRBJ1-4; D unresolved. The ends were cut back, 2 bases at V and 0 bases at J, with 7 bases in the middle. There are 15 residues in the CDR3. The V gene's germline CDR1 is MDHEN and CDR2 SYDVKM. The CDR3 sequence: CASSLAGTTNEKLFF. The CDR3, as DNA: TGTGCCAGCAGTTTAGCGGGTACAACTAATGAAAAACTGTTTTTT.